Given below is one TCR beta chain in context. This record belongs to a study of blood T cell repertoires in COVID-19. Study-level information: The analysed material was cDNA or gDNA that came from T cells, B-cell-depleted T cells, or PBMCs.

The data were produced by immunoSEQ multiplex PCR, yet TCRdb's version contains in-frame clones alone and is incomplete. The table records about 330,000 clones, 89% of them present only once. The sequenced sample was peripheral blood. The clonotype was recovered from a man aged 18 to 35 who had recovered from COVID-19.

This chain's CDR3 is CASSLPELLAGGTNEQFF. In DNA form, the CDR3 reads TGTGCCAGCAGTTTACCCGAGCTTCTAGCGGGAGGGACCAATGAGCAGTTCTTC. The rearrangement joins TRBV28 to TRBJ2-1, with 12 bases that match TRBD2. The germline V gene has CDR1 MDHEN and CDR2 SYDVKM. The CDR3 contains 18 residues. The trim removed 2 bases at V and 6 bases at J, leaving 11 bases unmatched. Full variable domain (outside the CDR3, taken from reference TRBV28 and TRBJ2-1): DVKVTQSSRYLVKRTGEKVFLECVQDMDHENMFWYRQDPGLGLRLIYFSYDVKMKEKGDIPEGYSVSREKKERFSLILESASTNQTSMYLCASSLPELLAGGTNEQFFGPGTRLTVL.